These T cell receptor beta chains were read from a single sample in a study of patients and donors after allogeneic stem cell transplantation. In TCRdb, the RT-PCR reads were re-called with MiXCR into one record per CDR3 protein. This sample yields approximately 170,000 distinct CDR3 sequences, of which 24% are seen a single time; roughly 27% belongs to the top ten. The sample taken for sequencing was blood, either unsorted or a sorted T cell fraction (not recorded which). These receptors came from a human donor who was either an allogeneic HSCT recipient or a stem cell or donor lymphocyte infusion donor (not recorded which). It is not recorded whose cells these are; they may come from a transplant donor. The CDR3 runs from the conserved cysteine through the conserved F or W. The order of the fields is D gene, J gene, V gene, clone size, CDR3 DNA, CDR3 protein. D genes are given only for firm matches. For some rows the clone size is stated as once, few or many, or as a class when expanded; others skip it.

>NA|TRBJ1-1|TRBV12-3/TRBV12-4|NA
TGTGCCAGCAGAATGACTCAGGGAGGGTACACTGAAGCTTTCTTT
CASRMTQGGYTEAFF
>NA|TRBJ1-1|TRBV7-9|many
TGTGCCAGCAGCTTAATCGGGGGGGCTGGCACTGAAGCTTTCTTT
CASSLIGGAGTEAFF
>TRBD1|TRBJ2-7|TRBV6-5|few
TGTGCCAGCAGTTCTCGAGGGACAGGCTCCTACGAGCAGTACTTC
CASSSRGTGSYEQYF
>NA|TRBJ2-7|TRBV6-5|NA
TGTGCCAGCCGGTCCCCCTACGACGAGCAGTACTTC
CASRSPYDEQYF
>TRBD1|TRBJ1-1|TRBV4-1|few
TGCGCCAGCAGCCCCCGGGACAGGGGGCGGGGAACTGAAGCTTTCTTT
CASSPRDRGRGTEAFF
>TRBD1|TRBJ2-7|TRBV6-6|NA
TGTGCCAGCAATGAGGACAGGACAACCTACGAGCAGTACTTC
CASNEDRTTYEQYF
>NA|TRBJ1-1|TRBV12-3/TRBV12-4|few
TGTGCCAGCAGTCCCACAGGGCCTGAAAAAGCTTTCTTT
CASSPTGPEKAFF
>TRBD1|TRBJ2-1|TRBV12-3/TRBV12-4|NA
TGTGCCAGTGGAGGACAGGGGTCATCCTACAATGAGCAGTTCTTC
CASGGQGSSYNEQFF
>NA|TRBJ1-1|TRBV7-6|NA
TGTGCCAGTAGGGCGGACAGCGGCACTGAAGCTTTCTTT
CASRADSGTEAFF
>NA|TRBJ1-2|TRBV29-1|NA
TGCAGCGTTGCTGTAGGGAGGGACTATGGCTACACCTTC
CSVAVGRDYGYTF
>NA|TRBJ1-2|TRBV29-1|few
TGCAGCGTTACCGGGCCACTTCCTAACTATGGCTACACCTTC
CSVTGPLPNYGYTF
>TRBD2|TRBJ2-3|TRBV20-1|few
TGCAGTGCTGTCGGACTAGCGGAGAGCACAGATACGCAGTATTTT
CSAVGLAESTDTQYF
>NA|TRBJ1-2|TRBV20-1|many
TGCAGTGCTTCCGGGACGGACCCTTCCGCTAACTATGGCTACACCTTC
CSASGTDPSANYGYTF
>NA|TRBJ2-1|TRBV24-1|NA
TGTGCCACCAGTGATGTAGGTCCTGTAGAGGGGGTAATGAATGAGCAGTTCTTC
CATSDVGPVEGVMNEQFF
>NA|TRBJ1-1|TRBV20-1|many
TGCAGTGCTAGAGATGGGAGGGACCTTGAAGCTTTCTTT
CSARDGRDLEAFF
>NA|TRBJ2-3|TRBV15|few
TGTGCCACCAGCGAGGAGCCCACAGATACGCAGTATTTT
CATSEEPTDTQYF
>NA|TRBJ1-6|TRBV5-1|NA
TGCGCCAGCCCGCTCAGATGTCGGGGAGGTTCACCCCTCCACTTT
CASPLRCRGGSPLHF
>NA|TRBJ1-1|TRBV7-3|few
TGTGCCAGCAGCTTTCCAGGGACTGAAGCTTTCTTT
CASSFPGTEAFF
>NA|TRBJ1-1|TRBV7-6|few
TGTGCCAGCAGCCCGCCAGTGGGACCAAACACTGAAGCTTTCTTT
CASSPPVGPNTEAFF